Each of the 10 T cell receptor beta chains below was sequenced from the same sample in a study of chemoradiotherapy in HPV16-positive cancers. The protocol was immunoSEQ multiplex PCR, while the TCRdb copy is restricted to in-frame clones and leaves out a portion. The repertoire has 20,000 to 25,000 clones, roughly 89% of them found once; the top ten carry around 5.3%. The material sequenced was blood, taken from a patient who underwent chemoradiotherapy. These receptors came from a human donor with HPV-associated anogenital cancer.

This sequence joins TRBV18 and TRBJ2-7, with D tentatively TRBD1 (5 bases). Trimming stripped 4 bases from V and 3 bases from J, with 13 bases between. CDR1 and CDR2 (germline): KGHSH, LQKENI. The CDR3 spans 14 residues. The CDR3 sequence: CASSRGDSYYEQYV. For the CDR3, the DNA is TGTGCCAGCTCACGAGGCGACAGCTACTACGAGCAGTACGTC.

The rearrangement uses TRBV10-3 and TRBJ2-3; D remains ambiguous. Germline CDR1 reads ENHRY; CDR2 reads SYGVKD. This CDR3 is built from 11 residues. Trimming pared 7 bases from V and 0 bases from J, leaving 2 bases between. CDR3 sequence reads: CAITSTDTQYF. CDR3 in DNA: TGTGCCATCACCAGCACAGATACGCAGTATTTT.

This chain connects TRBV27 to TRBJ2-7, with TRBD1 matching over 10 bases. This CDR3 is 14 amino acids long. Germline V gene lookup returns CDR1 MNHEY and CDR2 SMNVEV (reference sequence). The J segment lost 2 bases and the V segment lost 6 bases, leaving 4 bases of the junction unmatched. Written as DNA, the CDR3 is TGTGCCAGCAGACCCGGGACAGGGGCCTACGAGCAGTACGTC. This codes for CASRPGTGAYEQYV.

The rearrangement uses TRBV7-2 and TRBJ2-5; D call uncertain. The CDR3 runs to 15 residues. CDR1 SGHTA and CDR2 FQGNSA come from the germline V gene. Trimming left V 2 bases short and J 2 bases short, with 12 bases between. DNA for the CDR3: TGTGCCAGCAGCTTAACATACACCTTACAAGAGACCCAGTACTTC. Encoded protein: CASSLTYTLQETQYF.

This rearrangement joins TRBV19 to TRBJ1-3; D ambiguous. This CDR3 is built from 14 residues. Per germline, CDR1 LNHDA and CDR2 SQIVND (reference sequence). With 7 bases removed from V and 4 bases from J, the gap between germline ends came to 14 bases. DNA for the CDR3: TGTGCCAGTATTTCCGGCCGGGCCGGAAACACCATATATTTT. Translated: CASISGRAGNTIYF.

The chain has TRBV6-4 and TRBJ1-5; possibly TRBD1 for D (6 bases). CDR1 and CDR2 from the germline V gene are MRHNA and SNTAGT. This CDR3 has 15 amino acids. Trimming removed 4 bases from V and 2 bases from J, with 12 bases in between. The CDR3 spells CASSVEGGGNQPQHF. CDR3 DNA: TGTGCCAGCAGTGTTGAGGGGGGTGGCAATCAGCCCCAGCATTTT.

V gene TRBV19 combines with J gene TRBJ1-2; 7 bases are shared with TRBD1. V was pared by 6 bases and J by 6 bases, with 16 bases of the junction left unmatched. In germline, CDR1 is LNHDA, CDR2 SQIVND (reference sequence). The CDR3 spans 16 residues. This CDR3 reads CASSPRGIGGRDGYTF. The CDR3 nucleotides read TGTGCCAGTAGCCCCAGGGGGATCGGGGGCAGGGATGGCTACACCTTC.

This chain uses TRBV25-1 with TRBJ2-3, with unresolved D. This CDR3 region has 16 residues. The V end was cut by 1 base, the J end by 2 bases, with 13 bases between. CDR1 is MGHDK, CDR2 SYGVNS, per germline. The CDR3 bases are TGTGCCAGCAGTGAATCCCGGCGAAAAAACACAGATACGCAGTATTTT. Translation gives CASSESRRKNTDTQYF.

The chain links TRBV19 to TRBJ2-3; maybe TRBD2 (6 bases). In germline, CDR1 is LNHDA, CDR2 SQIVND (reference sequence). CDR3 length equals 16 residues. V was clipped by 7 bases and J by 4 bases, with 21 bases between them. The CDR3 is CASMDRGTSLADTQYF. Written as DNA, the CDR3 is TGTGCCAGTATGGACCGCGGGACTTCCTTGGCAGATACGCAGTATTTT. The full variable domain, with the rest looked up from reference TRBV19 and TRBJ2-3, is DGGITQSPKYLFRKEGQNVTLSCEQNLNHDAMYWYRQDPGQGLRLIYYSQIVNDFQKGDIAEGYSVSREKKESFPLTVTSAQKNPTAFYLCASMDRGTSLADTQYFGPGTRLTVL.

V gene TRBV9 combines with J gene TRBJ2-5; 9 nucleotides line up with TRBD2. Germline values: CDR1 SGDLS, CDR2 YYNGEE. The CDR3 is 14 residues long. J gave up 5 bases and V 3 bases, and 5 bases lay outside the gene matches. In DNA, the CDR3 is TGTGCCAGCAGCGGGGGACTAGCAAGCGAGACCCAGTACTTC. Protein product: CASSGGLASETQYF. Looking up the rest from reference TRBV9 and TRBJ2-5 gives the full variable domain: DSGVTQTPKHLITATGQRVTLRCSPRSGDLSVYWYQQSLDQGLQFLIQYYNGEERAKGNILERFSAQQFPDLHSELNLSSLELGDSALYFCASSGGLASETQYFGPGTRLLVL.